The clone carrying this TCR beta chain was seen just once. A much larger clone is a single base away; this may be a read error. Primers targeting TRAV and TRBV primed first-strand cDNA, covering alpha and beta chains. With a constant-region primer and a V-primer adapter, TCRs were subjected to roughly 18 PCR cycles of amplification. One entry per CDR3 protein results from TCRdb running MiXCR on the reads. The sample lists 55,000 to 80,000 distinct CDR3 sequences; about 26% were seen once. The time point: before trial treatment. The data are from a study of low-dose radiotherapy and immunotherapy resistance in tumors. In the study overall: Radiation delivery to Cohort 1 consisted of 0.5 Gy per fraction every 2 weeks, summing to 6.5 Gy.

The length of the CDR3 is 17 residues. Germline CDR1 SGHVS, CDR2 FNYEAQ. Trimming pared 5 bases from V and 2 bases from J, leaving 18 bases between. This chain links TRBV7-6 with TRBJ2-2; D may be TRBD2 (6 bases). This TCR was sampled from a male donor with rectosigmoid adenocarcinoma. This specimen was PBMCs, taken before treatment. Here the CDR3 reads CASSPSRGGENTGELFF. The CDR3, as DNA: TGTGCCAGCAGCCCTTCTCGTGGCGGGGAAAACACCGGGGAGCTGTTTTTT.